This record looks at one T cell receptor (beta chain) sequence and its context. This CDR3 has 13 residues. Trimming took 0 bases from V and 3 from J, leaving 4 bases between them. CDR1 is LGHNA and CDR2 is YNFKEQ in the germline V gene. Study processing details: How many nucleated cells were present was estimated from reference gene primer amplification. The table came from immunoSEQ multiplex PCR; TCRdb's copy has only in-frame clones and leaves some out. The V and J calls and the clone size are those of that table, but D and trimming were determined from the DNA. The sample lists some 61,000 clones; roughly 85% were seen once. The data derive from a study of blood T cell repertoires in COVID-19.

This clonotype originated in a man in his thirties or forties with acute or convalescent COVID-19. What was sequenced was peripheral blood. V gene TRBV4-2 combines with J gene TRBJ2-3, with D uncertain. The CDR3 region has the DNA TGTGCCAGCAGCCAAGAGGAGACAGATACGCAGTATTTT. Its protein is CASSQEETDTQYF.